One sample yielded the 29 T cell receptor beta chains listed below, sequenced in a study of blood T cell repertoires in COVID-19 (TCRdb year 2020). To prepare the library, the immunoSEQ multiplex PCR assay was applied. TCRdb holds this immuneACCESS table with in-frame rearrangements only. Some clones are missing; in checked studies, unresolved V genes explain under half, and the rest has no known cause. This sample comprises tens of thousands of clones, over 80% of them detected only once. The ten biggest clones cover about 10% of the sample. Source material: peripheral blood. These receptors all stem from a woman between 65 and 79 years old with active or convalescent COVID-19.

The gene calls are TRBV2 and TRBJ2-7, with 8 bases matching TRBD2. V shed 5 bases and J 5 bases; nucleotides not matched to a gene: 11. Germline V gene lookup returns CDR1 SNHLY and CDR2 FYNNEI. The length of the CDR3 is 15 residues. The CDR3 DNA sequence: TGTGCCAGCAGTCCCCGGGGTAGCGGGGAACACGAGCAGTACTTC. It codes for CASSPRGSGEHEQYF. The whole variable domain, remainder taken from reference TRBV2 and TRBJ2-7, is EPEVTQTPSHQVTQMGQEVILRCVPISNHLYFYWYRQILGQKVEFLVSFYNNEISEKSEIFDDQFSVERPDGSNFTLKIRSTKLEDSAMYFCASSPRGSGEHEQYFGPGTRLTVT.

Here the CDR3 DNA reads TGTGCCAGCAGCTCCGACAGGGGCAATGAGCAGTTCTTC. Protein: CASSSDRGNEQFF. The V gene is TRBV11-2, the J gene TRBJ2-1; 8 nucleotides line up with TRBD1. The length of the CDR3 is 13 residues. The V gene's germline CDR1 is SGHAT and CDR2 FQNNGV. V lost 4 bases, J lost 6 bases, and 2 bases stayed unmatched.

The chain joins TRBV6-6 to TRBJ1-5, with 9 bases lining up with TRBD1. The CDR3 is 15 residues long. The germline gives CDR1 MNHNY, CDR2 SVGAGI (reference sequence). V shed 10 bases and J 6 bases; nucleotides not matched to a gene: 13. CDR3 amino acids: CATENRDRAFQPQHF. CDR3 nucleotides: TGTGCCACCGAAAACCGGGACAGGGCTTTTCAGCCCCAGCATTTT.

This clone showed up just once. V usage is TRBV5-1 and J usage is TRBJ2-1; no clear D gene. Per the germline V gene, CDR1 is SGHRS and CDR2 is YFSETQ. CDR3 length: 16 residues. V was trimmed by 0 bases and J by 0 bases, leaving 10 bases between them. CDR3: CASSLEESSSYNEQFF. CDR3 coding DNA: TGCGCCAGCAGCTTGGAGGAGAGTAGCTCCTACAATGAGCAGTTCTTC.

The genes are TRBV19 and TRBJ1-2; D is ambiguous. Germline CDR1 and CDR2: LNHDA and SQIVND (reference sequence). Trimming pared 6 bases from V and 8 bases from J, leaving 10 bases between. The CDR3 totals 11 residues. The CDR3 nucleotides are TGTGCCAGTAGGGGGAGGTTCGGCTACACCTTC. Amino acids: CASRGRFGYTF.

The chain carries TRBV28 and TRBJ2-1; 8 bases are a match to TRBD2. In germline, CDR1 is MDHEN, CDR2 SYDVKM. The CDR3 totals 14 residues. After removal of 3 bases from V and 8 bases from J, the junction contained 6 bases not matched to a gene. Here the CDR3 DNA reads TGTGCCAGCAGTTTCGGGGGGGCTCCTCATGAGCAGTTCTTC. This codes for CASSFGGAPHEQFF. Full variable domain (rest looked up from reference TRBV28 and TRBJ2-1): DVKVTQSSRYLVKRTGEKVFLECVQDMDHENMFWYRQDPGLGLRLIYFSYDVKMKEKGDIPEGYSVSREKKERFSLILESASTNQTSMYLCASSFGGAPHEQFFGPGTRLTVL.

The chain combines TRBV5-1 with TRBJ2-3; D is unresolved. CDR1 and CDR2 from the germline V gene are SGHRS and YFSETQ. The V and J ends lost 0 bases and 2 bases respectively, with 7 bases between them. The CDR3 contains 14 residues. In DNA, the CDR3 is TGCGCCAGCAGCTTGGGCGATTACACAGATACGCAGTATTTT. This encodes CASSLGDYTDTQYF.

J is TRBJ1-4 and V is TRBV4-2; weak D call: TRBD1 (5 bases). This CDR3 has 19 amino acids. Germline CDR1 LGHNA, CDR2 YNFKEQ. Deletions cut 0 bases from V and 6 bases from J, with 23 bases between. The CDR3 DNA reads as TGTGCCAGCAGCCAAGACCGCACAGGACTAAAAGTAAGGTATGAAAAACTGTTTTTT. The encoded protein is CASSQDRTGLKVRYEKLFF.

The chain couples TRBV18 to TRBJ1-5; D gene uncertain. The CDR3 sequence is 15 residues long. V gave up 2 bases and J gave up 5 bases, with 13 bases separating them. In germline, CDR1 is KGHSH, CDR2 LQKENI. The CDR3, as DNA: TGTGCCAGCTCACCATTCCGGGAGACCTATCAGCCCCAGCATTTT. Translating gives CASSPFRETYQPQHF.

The chain combines TRBV5-1 with TRBJ2-5; unclear D gene. Trimming shortened V by 2 bases and J by 4 bases, and 12 bases separated the two germline ends. The germline V gene encodes CDR1 SGHRS and CDR2 YFSETQ. CDR3 length: 14 amino acids. Here the CDR3 reads CASSLSASAETQYF. CDR3 coding DNA: TGCGCCAGCAGCTTATCGGCTAGTGCAGAGACCCAGTACTTC.

This clone appeared once. The V gene is TRBV18, the J gene TRBJ1-1; a weak D match, TRBD1 (5 bases). Germline V CDR1 and CDR2: KGHSH, LQKENI. CDR3 length: 14 amino acids. V lost 3 bases and J 5 bases, leaving 13 bases between the germline ends. The CDR3 bases are TGTGCCAGCTCACCGGGGGGTGGGTGGACTGAAGCTTTCTTT. It is translated as CASSPGGGWTEAFF.

This sequence joins TRBV18 and TRBJ2-1, with TRBD2 matching 9 bases. Germline loops: CDR1 KGHSH, CDR2 LQKENI. The CDR3 contains 15 residues. The trim removed 1 base at V and 7 bases at J, leaving 5 bases unmatched. Here the CDR3 reads CASSPRSSGANEQFF. The CDR3 DNA follows: TGTGCCAGCTCACCACGCTCTAGCGGGGCGAATGAGCAGTTCTTC.

The chain combines TRBV19 with TRBJ1-2; TRBD1 aligns across 9 bases. J gave up 3 bases and V 4 bases, and 6 bases lay outside the gene matches. The CDR3 has 15 residues. Germline lookup yields CDR1 LNHDA and CDR2 SQIVND (reference sequence). The DNA of the CDR3 is TGTGCCAGTAGTAGCGGACAGGGGTCGGACTATGGCTACACCTTC. This encodes CASSSGQGSDYGYTF.

The rearrangement joins TRBV20-1 to TRBJ2-7; D uncertain. Germline V gene sequence: CDR1 DFQATT, CDR2 SNEGSKA (reference sequence). The CDR3 has 11 amino acids. Trimming cost V 4 bases and J 7 bases, with 11 bases left between them. The CDR3 sequence: CSATSDWEQYF. In DNA, the CDR3 is TGCAGTGCTACCTCTGACTGGGAGCAGTACTTC.

The rearrangement links TRBV13 to TRBJ2-5; 11 bases agree with TRBD2. CDR3 length equals 20 residues. Per germline, CDR1 PRHDT and CDR2 FYEKMQ (reference sequence). J was trimmed by 5 bases and V by 1 base; bases with no gene match: 18. DNA of the CDR3: TGTGCCAGCAGCTTAGCGTGGGCTAGCGGGGGGCTTGGTGATCGCGAGACCCAGTACTTC. Its protein is CASSLAWASGGLGDRETQYF.

The chain recombines TRBV28 with TRBJ1-5, with D unclear. Germline assignment: CDR1 MDHEN and CDR2 SYDVKM. V gave up 6 bases and J gave up 1 base, with 4 bases separating them. The CDR3 runs 12 residues. CDR3 DNA sequence: TGTGCCAGCAGGAGAAGCAATCAGCCCCAGCATTTT. It yields the protein CASRRSNQPQHF. The full variable domain, in which reference TRBV28 and TRBJ1-5 provide the parts outside the CDR3, is DVKVTQSSRYLVKRTGEKVFLECVQDMDHENMFWYRQDPGLGLRLIYFSYDVKMKEKGDIPEGYSVSREKKERFSLILESASTNQTSMYLCASRRSNQPQHFGDGTRLSIL.

The chain carries TRBV18 and TRBJ2-3; the D is unclear. The CDR3 length is 14 residues. The V end was cut by 3 bases, the J end by 0 bases, with 7 bases between. The germline gives CDR1 KGHSH, CDR2 LQKENI. The CDR3 coding sequence is TGTGCCAGCTCACCCGTAGCTAGCACAGATACGCAGTATTTT. This codes for CASSPVASTDTQYF.

The V and J genes are TRBV6-6 and TRBJ2-2; 9 bases match TRBD2. The trim removed 5 bases at V and 0 bases at J, leaving 13 bases unmatched. The V gene's germline CDR1 is MNHNY and CDR2 SVGAGI (reference sequence). This CDR3 spans 19 amino acids. CDR3 sequence: CASSPQTGGGATNTGELFF. In nucleotides, the CDR3 is TGTGCCAGCAGTCCCCAAACCGGCGGGGGGGCAACGAACACCGGGGAGCTGTTTTTT.

The chain joins TRBV5-1 to TRBJ1-3; no reliable D call. The CDR3 extends over 14 amino acids. V lost 4 bases and J 0 bases, leaving 8 bases between the germline ends. The germline gives CDR1 SGHRS, CDR2 YFSETQ. Here the CDR3 DNA reads TGCGCCAGCAGCCCCCCCAGCTCTGGAAACACCATATATTTT. Translated, it gives CASSPPSSGNTIYF.

This clone was detected only a few times. This chain uses TRBV6-5 with TRBJ2-2; D is ambiguous. The CDR3 runs to 13 residues. Between the trimmed V and J ends, which lost 7 bases and 7 bases, there was a span of 13 bases. Looked up from germline, CDR1 is MNHEY and CDR2 is SVGAGI. As DNA, the CDR3 is TGTGCCAGCAAAGAATTAGCTGGCGGGGAGCTGTTTTTT. Translated, it gives CASKELAGGELFF.

This chain connects TRBV11-2 to TRBJ2-1; 7 bases fit TRBD1. The V gene end was trimmed by 4 bases and the J gene end by 0 bases; junction bases not matched to a gene: 9. This CDR3 region has 17 residues. Germline-derived CDR1 and CDR2 are SGHAT and FQNNGV. The chain's CDR3 is CASSSPTGTDSYNEQFF. CDR3 DNA sequence: TGTGCCAGCAGCTCCCCCACCGGGACAGACTCCTACAATGAGCAGTTCTTC.

The rearrangement uses TRBV4-1 and TRBJ1-4; no definite D call. CDR1 is MGHRA and CDR2 is YSYEKL in the germline V gene. This CDR3 region has 12 residues. V gave up 4 bases and J gave up 8 bases, with 8 bases separating them. CDR3 nucleotides: TGCGCCAGCAGCCTTCTCGGGGAAAAACTGTTTTTT. It codes for CASSLLGEKLFF.

The genes are TRBV11-2 and TRBJ2-1, with TRBD2 matching over 11 bases. The germline V gene encodes CDR1 SGHAT and CDR2 FQNNGV. The CDR3 loop spans 17 amino acids. Trimming at V came to 5 bases and at J to 2 bases, leaving 8 bases not matched to a gene. CDR3 protein: CASSRTSGGLPYNEQFF. The CDR3 DNA sequence: TGTGCCAGCAGCAGAACTAGCGGGGGTCTGCCCTACAATGAGCAGTTCTTC.

This clone was found once. V is TRBV18 and J is TRBJ1-2, with 9 nucleotides matching TRBD1. This CDR3 contains 13 residues. V shed 2 bases, J shed 6 bases, and the junction held 1 base outside the gene matches. CDR1 and CDR2 (germline): KGHSH, LQKENI. The DNA of the CDR3 is TGTGCCAGCTCACCAGGGACAGGGCATGGCTACACCTTC. Protein product: CASSPGTGHGYTF.

The V gene is TRBV19, the J gene TRBJ2-7; weak D call: TRBD1 (6 bases). Germline CDR1 reads LNHDA; CDR2 reads SQIVND (reference sequence). This CDR3 comprises 15 residues. V lost 1 base and J 0 bases, leaving 10 bases between the germline ends. DNA for the CDR3: TGTGCCAGTAGTATAGGACAGGCGACCTCCTACGAGCAGTACTTC. Amino acid sequence: CASSIGQATSYEQYF.

The rearrangement joins TRBV11-3 to TRBJ2-3, with a possible D match to TRBD1 (7 bases). Germline lookup yields CDR1 SGHNT and CDR2 YENEEA. The ends were cut back, 5 bases at V and 2 bases at J, with 14 bases in the middle. This CDR3 comprises 15 residues. CDR3 protein: CASSAGQRLTDTQYF. The CDR3 DNA reads TGTGCCAGCAGCGCGGGACAGAGACTCACAGATACGCAGTATTTT. The whole variable domain, remainder taken from reference TRBV11-3 and TRBJ2-3, is EAGVVQSPRYKIIEKKQPVAFWCNPISGHNTLYWYLQNLGQGPELLIRYENEEAVDDSQLPKDRFSAERLKGVDSTLKIQPAELGDSAVYLCASSAGQRLTDTQYFGPGTRLTVL.

The chain couples TRBV4-1 to TRBJ1-1; 9 bases agree with TRBD1. The length of the CDR3 is 15 residues. Germline V gene lookup returns CDR1 MGHRA and CDR2 YSYEKL. J was trimmed by 10 bases and V by 3 bases; bases with no gene match: 12. The CDR3 loop is CASSQADRGPRGAFF. CDR3 coding DNA: TGCGCCAGCAGCCAGGCGGACAGGGGACCACGCGGAGCTTTCTTT.

V gene TRBV24-1 combines with J gene TRBJ2-1; D remains ambiguous. The CDR3 loop spans 11 amino acids. Germline CDR1 reads KGHDR; CDR2 reads SFDVKD. V lost 1 base to trimming and J lost 9 bases, with 3 bases between them. DNA of the CDR3: TGTGCCACCAGTGATTTCAGTGAGCAGTTCTTC. Protein sequence: CATSDFSEQFF.

This clone has more than one count but fewer than ten. This chain connects TRBV24-1 to TRBJ2-5; 9 nucleotides line up with TRBD1. The trim removed 11 bases at V and 5 bases at J, leaving 5 bases unmatched. This CDR3 comprises 12 residues. The germline gives CDR1 KGHDR, CDR2 SFDVKD. The CDR3 loop reads CANTGGRETQYF. The CDR3 DNA sequence: TGTGCCAATACAGGGGGCCGGGAGACCCAGTACTTC.